This entry lists 6 T cell receptor beta chains sequenced from one sample in a study of blood T cell repertoires in COVID-19. Using immunoSEQ multiplex PCR, the repertoire was profiled, and TCRdb retains in-frame clones only, with some absent. Seen here are about 300,000 clones, approximately 83% observed once, and the top ten hold 8.5% to 9.5%. The sample consisted of peripheral blood. The receptors were gathered from a woman aged 50 to 60 who had recovered from COVID-19.

The gene calls are TRBV5-4 and TRBJ2-7, with 9 bases matching TRBD2. Per the germline V gene, CDR1 is SGHNT and CDR2 is YYREEE (reference sequence). The V gene end was trimmed by 2 bases and the J gene end by 3 bases; junction bases not matched to a gene: 15. This CDR3 spans 18 amino acids. DNA of the CDR3: TGTGCCAGCAGCTTAGGACTAGCGTCGATCGAGAGGGACTACGAGCAGTACTTC. Protein sequence: CASSLGLASIERDYEQYF.

Remarks on this clone: This could be a read error, since a much larger clone is one nucleotide away. The sample holds other DNA sequences that translate to the same CDR3. This chain links TRBV28 with TRBJ1-2, with D perhaps matching TRBD1 (6 bases). V shed 6 bases and J shed 2 bases, with 10 bases lying between them. The CDR3 sequence is 13 residues long. CDR1 and CDR2 (germline): MDHEN, SYDVKM. CDR3 residues: CASSLQGNYGYTF. CDR3 DNA: TGTGCCAGCAGCCTTCAGGGGAACTATGGCTACACCTTC.

The chain joins TRBV25-1 to TRBJ1-5, with a weak D call TRBD1 (6 bases). This CDR3 is 14 amino acids long. Trimming took 4 bases from V and 3 from J, leaving 10 bases between them. Germline CDR1 reads MGHDK; CDR2 reads SYGVNS. CDR3 sequence (DNA): TGTGCCAGCAGTGCACAGGGTAACAATCAGCCCCAGCATTTT. As protein: CASSAQGNNQPQHF.

This clone was detected only a few times. V and J are TRBV9 and TRBJ1-3, with unresolved D. Trimming left V 0 bases short and J 0 bases short, with 7 bases between. Germline V gives CDR1 SGDLS, CDR2 YYNGEE. The CDR3 contains 15 residues. In DNA form, the CDR3 reads TGTGCCAGCAGCGTAGACGGGGACTCTGGAAACACCATATATTTT. Translated, it gives CASSVDGDSGNTIYF.

This clone was detected a few times. The V call is TRBV30, the J call TRBJ1-3; tentative D call: TRBD1 (6 bases). Germline assignment: CDR1 GTSNPN and CDR2 SVGIG (reference sequence). The ends were cut back, 0 bases at V and 8 bases at J, with 11 bases in the middle. CDR3 size: 13 residues. The CDR3 DNA sequence: TGTGCCTGGAGTGTACAGGGAGGGTACACCATATATTTT. Encoded protein: CAWSVQGGYTIYF.

This clone was seen more than once but under ten times. The rearrangement uses TRBV3-1 (or the pseudogene TRBV3-2) and TRBJ2-3; 9 nucleotides align to TRBD2. J was trimmed by 7 bases and V by 4 bases; bases with no gene match: 6. The CDR3 runs 14 residues. Looked up from germline, CDR1 is LGHDT and CDR2 is YNNKEL (reference sequence). This chain's CDR3 is CASSPGGGAYTQYF. DNA for the CDR3: TGTGCCAGCAGCCCAGGCGGGGGGGCGTATACGCAGTATTTT.